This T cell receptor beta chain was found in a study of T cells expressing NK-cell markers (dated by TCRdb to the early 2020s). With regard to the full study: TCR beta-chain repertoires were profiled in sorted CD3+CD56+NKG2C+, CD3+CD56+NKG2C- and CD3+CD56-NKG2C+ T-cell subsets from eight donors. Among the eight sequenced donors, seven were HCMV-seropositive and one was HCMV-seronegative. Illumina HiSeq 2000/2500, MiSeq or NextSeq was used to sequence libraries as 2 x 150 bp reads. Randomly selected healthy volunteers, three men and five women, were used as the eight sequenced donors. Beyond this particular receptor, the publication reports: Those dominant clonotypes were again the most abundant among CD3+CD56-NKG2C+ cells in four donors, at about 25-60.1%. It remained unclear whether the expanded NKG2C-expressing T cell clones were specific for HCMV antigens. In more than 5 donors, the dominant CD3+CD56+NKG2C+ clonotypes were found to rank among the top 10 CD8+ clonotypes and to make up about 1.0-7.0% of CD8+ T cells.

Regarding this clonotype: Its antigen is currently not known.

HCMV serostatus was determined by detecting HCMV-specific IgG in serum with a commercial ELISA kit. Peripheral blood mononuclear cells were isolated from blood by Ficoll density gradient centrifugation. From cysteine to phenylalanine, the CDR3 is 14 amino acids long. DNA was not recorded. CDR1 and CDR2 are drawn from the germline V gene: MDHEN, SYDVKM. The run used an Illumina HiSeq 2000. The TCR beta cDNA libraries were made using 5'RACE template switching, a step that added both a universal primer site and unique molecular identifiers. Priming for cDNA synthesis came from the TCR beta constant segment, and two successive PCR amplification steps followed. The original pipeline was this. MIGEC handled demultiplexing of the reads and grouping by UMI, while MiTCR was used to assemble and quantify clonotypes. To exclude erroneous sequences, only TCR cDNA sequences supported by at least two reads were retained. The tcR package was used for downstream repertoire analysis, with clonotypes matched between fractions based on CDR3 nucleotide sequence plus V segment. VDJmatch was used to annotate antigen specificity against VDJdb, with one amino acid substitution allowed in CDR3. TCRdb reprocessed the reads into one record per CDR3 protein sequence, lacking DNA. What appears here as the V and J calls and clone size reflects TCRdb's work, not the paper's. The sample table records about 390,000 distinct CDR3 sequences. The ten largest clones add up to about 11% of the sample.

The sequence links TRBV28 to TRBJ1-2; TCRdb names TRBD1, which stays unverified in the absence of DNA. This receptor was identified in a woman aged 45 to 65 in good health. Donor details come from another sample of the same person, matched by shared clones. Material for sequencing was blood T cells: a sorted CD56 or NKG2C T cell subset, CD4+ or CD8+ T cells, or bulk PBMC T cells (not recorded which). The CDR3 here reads CASSQTGSNYGYTF.